The clone carrying this T cell receptor (beta chain) has more than one count but fewer than ten. This sample was included in a study of early T cells in non-severe SARS-CoV-2 infection. Study information: From unsorted whole blood, bulk RNA was sequenced, and the chains remained unpaired.

Unique molecular identifiers were attached to individual cDNA molecules. TCRdb itself ran the 5' RACE reads through MiXCR, one entry per CDR3 protein. The data contain approximately 69,000 distinct CDR3 sequences, 10% to 15% of them singletons. Germline V CDR1 and CDR2: SGHNT, YYREEE (reference sequence). The CDR3 consists of 15 residues. The V and J ends lost 4 bases and 4 bases respectively, with 14 bases between them. This receptor was identified in an adult who was a healthcare worker with PCR-confirmed SARS-CoV-2 infection or an uninfected control (not recorded which). The genes are TRBV5-4 and TRBJ2-2; a possible D gene is TRBD2 (7 bases). The sequencing sample was made of whole blood. The CDR3 region has the DNA TGTGCCAGCAGCCCCCCCGGGGGGCTCACCGGGGAGCTGTTTTTT. As protein: CASSPPGGLTGELFF.